The text below deals with one T cell receptor beta chain. The repertoire was sequenced with immunoSEQ multiplex PCR; TCRdb's copy has only in-frame clones and lacks some. The sample consists of over 25,000 clones, approximately 90% of them appearing once. Trimming cost V 7 bases and J 4 bases; bases outside gene matches: 3. The germline gives CDR1 DFQATT, CDR2 SNEGSKA (reference sequence). The CDR3 spans 11 residues. The entry originates in a study of control samples from healthy donors and cancer patients. This clonotype was sampled from a female donor with melanoma. The V call is TRBV20-1, the J call TRBJ1-2; 7 bases agree with TRBD1. The sequenced material came from formalin-fixed, paraffin-embedded tissue. CDR3 region: CSVGTAYGYTF. DNA of the CDR3: TGCAGTGTAGGGACAGCCTATGGCTACACCTTC.